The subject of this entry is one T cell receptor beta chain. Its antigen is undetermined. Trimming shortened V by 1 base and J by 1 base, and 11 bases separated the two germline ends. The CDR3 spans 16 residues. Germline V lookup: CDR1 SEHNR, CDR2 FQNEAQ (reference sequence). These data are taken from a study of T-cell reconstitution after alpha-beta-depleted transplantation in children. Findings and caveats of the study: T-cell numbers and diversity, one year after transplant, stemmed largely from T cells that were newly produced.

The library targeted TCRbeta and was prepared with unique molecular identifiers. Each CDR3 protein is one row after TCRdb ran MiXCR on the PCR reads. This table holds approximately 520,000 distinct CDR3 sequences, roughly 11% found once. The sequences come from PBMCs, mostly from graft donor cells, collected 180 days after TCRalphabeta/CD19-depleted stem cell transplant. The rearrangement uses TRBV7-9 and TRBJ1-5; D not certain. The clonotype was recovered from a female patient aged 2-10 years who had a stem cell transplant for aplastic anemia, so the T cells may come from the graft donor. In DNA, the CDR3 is TGTGCCAGCAGCTTAGGGGTCTCGGGAAGCAATCAGCCCCAGCATTTT. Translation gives CASSLGVSGSNQPQHF.